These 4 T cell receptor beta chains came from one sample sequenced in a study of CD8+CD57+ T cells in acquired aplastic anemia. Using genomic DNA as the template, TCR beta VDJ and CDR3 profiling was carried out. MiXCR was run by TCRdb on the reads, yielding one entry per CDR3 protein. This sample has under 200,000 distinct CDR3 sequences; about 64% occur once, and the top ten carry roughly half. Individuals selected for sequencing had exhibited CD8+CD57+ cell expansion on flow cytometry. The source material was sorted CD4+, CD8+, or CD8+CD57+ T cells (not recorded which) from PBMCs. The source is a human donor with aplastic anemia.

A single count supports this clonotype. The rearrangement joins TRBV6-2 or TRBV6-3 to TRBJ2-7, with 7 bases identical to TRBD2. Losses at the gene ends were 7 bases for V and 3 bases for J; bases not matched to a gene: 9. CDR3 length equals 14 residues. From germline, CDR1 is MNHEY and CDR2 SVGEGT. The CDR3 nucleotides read TGTGCCAGCATCCAGACTAGCCCTGGCTACGAGCAGTACTTC. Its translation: CASIQTSPGYEQYF.

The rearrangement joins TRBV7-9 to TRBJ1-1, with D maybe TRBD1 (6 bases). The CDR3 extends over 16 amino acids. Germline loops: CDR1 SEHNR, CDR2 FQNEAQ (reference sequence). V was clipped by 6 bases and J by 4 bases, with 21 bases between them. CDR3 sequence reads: CASRSWSGGHVTEAFF. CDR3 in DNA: TGTGCCAGCAGGTCTTGGTCCGGGGGCCATGTCACTGAAGCTTTCTTT.

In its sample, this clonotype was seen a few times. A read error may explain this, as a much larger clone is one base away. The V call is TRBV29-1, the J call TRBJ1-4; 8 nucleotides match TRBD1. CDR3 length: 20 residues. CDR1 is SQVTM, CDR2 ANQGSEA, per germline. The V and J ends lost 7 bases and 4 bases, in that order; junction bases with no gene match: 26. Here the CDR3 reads CSAGSTHWTGWVGLNEKLFF. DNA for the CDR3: TGCAGCGCCGGGTCTACCCATTGGACAGGGTGGGTCGGACTTAATGAAAAACTGTTTTTT.

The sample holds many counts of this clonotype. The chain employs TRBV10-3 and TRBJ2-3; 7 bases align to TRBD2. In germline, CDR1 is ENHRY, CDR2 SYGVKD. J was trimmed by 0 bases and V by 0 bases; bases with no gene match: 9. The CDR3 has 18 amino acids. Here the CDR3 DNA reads TGTGCCATCAGTGAGTCGAGAGTTCCTAGCGGTAGCACAGATACGCAGTATTTT. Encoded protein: CAISESRVPSGSTDTQYF.